The sample holds many counts of the clone carrying this TCR beta chain. The antigen is not known. The data originate from a study of CD8 T cells in ankylosing spondylitis. The CDR3 sequence is 14 residues long. Germline V CDR1 and CDR2: MDHEN, SYDVKM. V was cut by 7 bases and J by 5 bases, with 14 bases left in between. As the method for making TCR beta libraries, quantitative 5'-RACE with molecular barcodes was used. MiXCR, run by TCRdb on the 5' RACE reads, gives a single entry per CDR3 protein. The sample holds under 250,000 distinct CDR3 sequences; roughly 8.2% are singletons and the top ten take around 4.9%. Findings and limits, study-wide: In the blood and synovial fluid of reactive arthritis, some motif variants had been previously reported.

The sample comprised blood, either unsorted or a sorted T cell fraction (not recorded which). This receptor was identified in a female donor with ankylosing spondylitis or in good health (not recorded which). The chain carries TRBV28 and TRBJ1-4; D is perhaps TRBD1 (5 bases). As DNA, the CDR3 is TGTGCCAGCACCACCGGGGGGAAGAATGAAAAACTGTTTTTT. Translating gives CASTTGGKNEKLFF.